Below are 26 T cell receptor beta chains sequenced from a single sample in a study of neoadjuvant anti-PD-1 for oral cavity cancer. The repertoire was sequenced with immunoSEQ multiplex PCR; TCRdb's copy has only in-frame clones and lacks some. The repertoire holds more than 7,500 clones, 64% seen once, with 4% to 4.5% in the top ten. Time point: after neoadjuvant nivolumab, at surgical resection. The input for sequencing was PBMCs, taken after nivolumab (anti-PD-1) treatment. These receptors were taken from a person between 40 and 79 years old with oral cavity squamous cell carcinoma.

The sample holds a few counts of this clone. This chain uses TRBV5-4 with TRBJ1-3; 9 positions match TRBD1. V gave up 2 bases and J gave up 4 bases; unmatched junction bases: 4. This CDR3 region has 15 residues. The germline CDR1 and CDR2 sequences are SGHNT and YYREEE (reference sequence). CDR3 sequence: CASSLQGALGNTIYF. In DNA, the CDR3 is TGTGCCAGCAGCTTACAGGGGGCGCTGGGAAACACCATATATTTT.

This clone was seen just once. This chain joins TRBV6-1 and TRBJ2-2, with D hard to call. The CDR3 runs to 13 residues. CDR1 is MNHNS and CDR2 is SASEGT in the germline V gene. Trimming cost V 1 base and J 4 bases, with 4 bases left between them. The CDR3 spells CASSEVPTGELFF. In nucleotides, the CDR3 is TGTGCCAGCAGTGAAGTCCCCACCGGGGAGCTGTTTTTT.

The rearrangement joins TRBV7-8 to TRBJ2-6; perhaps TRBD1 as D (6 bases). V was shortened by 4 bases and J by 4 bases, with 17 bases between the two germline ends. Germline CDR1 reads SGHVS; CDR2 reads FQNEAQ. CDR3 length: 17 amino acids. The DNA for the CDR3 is TGTGCCAGCAGCTCATTACAGGGAACGAACGGGGCCAACGTCCTGACTTTC. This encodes CASSSLQGTNGANVLTF.

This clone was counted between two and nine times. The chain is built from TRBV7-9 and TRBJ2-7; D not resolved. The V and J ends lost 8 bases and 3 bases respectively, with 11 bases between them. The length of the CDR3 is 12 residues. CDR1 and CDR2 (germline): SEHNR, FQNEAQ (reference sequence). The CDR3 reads CASGQQHYEQYF. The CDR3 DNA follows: TGTGCCAGCGGTCAGCAACACTACGAGCAGTACTTC.

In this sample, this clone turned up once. CDR3 DNA: TGTGCCAGCAGCTTCGTCCAGGGTCGGTGGACTGAAGCTTTCTTT. It yields the protein CASSFVQGRWTEAFF. V and J are TRBV7-9 and TRBJ1-1; possible D gene TRBD1, 5 bases. Germline assignment: CDR1 SEHNR and CDR2 FQNEAQ (reference sequence). The CDR3 runs 15 residues. Trimming stripped 3 bases from V and 5 bases from J, with 16 bases between.

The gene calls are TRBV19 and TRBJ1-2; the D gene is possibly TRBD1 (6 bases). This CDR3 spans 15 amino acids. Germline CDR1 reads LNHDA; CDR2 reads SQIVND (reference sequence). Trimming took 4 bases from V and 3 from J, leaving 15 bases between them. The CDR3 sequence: CASSTRTGGHYGYTF. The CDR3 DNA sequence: TGTGCCAGTAGTACCCGGACGGGGGGGCACTATGGCTACACCTTC.

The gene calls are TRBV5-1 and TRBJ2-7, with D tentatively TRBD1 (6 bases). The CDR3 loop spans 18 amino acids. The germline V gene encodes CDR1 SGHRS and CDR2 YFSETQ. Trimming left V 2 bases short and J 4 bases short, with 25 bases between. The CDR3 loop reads CASSLDYGEQGESYEQYF. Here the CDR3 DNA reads TGCGCCAGCAGCTTAGACTACGGGGAACAGGGCGAATCTTACGAGCAGTACTTC.

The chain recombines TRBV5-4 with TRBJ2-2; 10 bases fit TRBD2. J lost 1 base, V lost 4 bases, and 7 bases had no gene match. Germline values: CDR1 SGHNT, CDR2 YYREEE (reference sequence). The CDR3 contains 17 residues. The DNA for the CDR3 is TGTGCCAGCAGCCGGGAAGCGGGGGGGATGAACACCGGGGAGCTGTTTTTT. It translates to CASSREAGGMNTGELFF.

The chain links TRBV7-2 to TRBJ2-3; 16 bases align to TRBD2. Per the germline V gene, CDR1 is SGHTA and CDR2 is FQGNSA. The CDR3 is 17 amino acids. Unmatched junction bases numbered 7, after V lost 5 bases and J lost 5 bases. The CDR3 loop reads CASSPPGLAGGQDTQYF. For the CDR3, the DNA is TGTGCCAGCAGCCCCCCGGGACTAGCGGGGGGGCAAGATACGCAGTATTTT. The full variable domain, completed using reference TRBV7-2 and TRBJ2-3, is GAGVSQSPSNKVTEKGKDVELRCDPISGHTALYWYRQSLGQGLEFLIYFQGNSAPDKSGLPSDRFSAERTGGSVSTLTIQRTQQEDSAVYLCASSPPGLAGGQDTQYFGPGTRLTVL.

CDR3 sequence: CASTTSGTDYNEQFF. The CDR3, as DNA: TGCGCCAGCACCACCTCCGGGACAGACTACAATGAGCAGTTCTTC. This sequence joins TRBV5-1 and TRBJ2-1; 7 nucleotides match TRBD1. This CDR3 has 15 residues. Losses at the gene ends were 6 bases for V and 3 bases for J; bases not matched to a gene: 9. Germline V lookup: CDR1 SGHRS, CDR2 YFSETQ.

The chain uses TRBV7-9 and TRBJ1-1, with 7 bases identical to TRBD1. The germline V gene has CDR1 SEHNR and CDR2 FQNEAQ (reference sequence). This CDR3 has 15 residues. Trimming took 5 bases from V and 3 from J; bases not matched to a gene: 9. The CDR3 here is CASSPDRAGDTEAFF. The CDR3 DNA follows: TGTGCCAGCAGCCCCGACAGGGCGGGGGACACTGAAGCTTTCTTT.

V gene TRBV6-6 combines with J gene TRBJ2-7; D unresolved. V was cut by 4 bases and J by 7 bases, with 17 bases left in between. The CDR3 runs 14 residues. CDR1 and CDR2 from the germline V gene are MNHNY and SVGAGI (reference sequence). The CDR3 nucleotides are TGTGCCAGCAGTTCCCTTCCTAGGGAAGGGGAGCAGTACTTC. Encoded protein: CASSSLPREGEQYF.

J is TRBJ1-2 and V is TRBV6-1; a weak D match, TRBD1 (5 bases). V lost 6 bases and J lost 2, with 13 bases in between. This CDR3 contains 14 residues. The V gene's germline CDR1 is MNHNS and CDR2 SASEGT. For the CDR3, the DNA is TGTGCCAGCAGAGCCCAAAGGGGAAACTATGGCTACACCTTC. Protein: CASRAQRGNYGYTF.

This CDR3 is CASRLGGSNYGYTF. The DNA for the CDR3 is TGTGCCAGCAGGTTAGGGGGATCCAACTATGGCTACACCTTC. The J gene is TRBJ1-2, the V gene TRBV6-1; D is possibly TRBD1 (6 bases). CDR3 length equals 14 residues. Germline V gene data show CDR1 as MNHNS and CDR2 as SASEGT. V lost 6 bases and J 2 bases, leaving 13 bases between the germline ends.

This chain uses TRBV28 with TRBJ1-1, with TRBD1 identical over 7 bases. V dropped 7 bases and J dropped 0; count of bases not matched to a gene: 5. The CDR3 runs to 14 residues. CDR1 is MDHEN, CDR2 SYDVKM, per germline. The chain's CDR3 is CASIEGALNTEAFF. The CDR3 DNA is TGTGCCAGCATTGAGGGGGCGCTGAACACTGAAGCTTTCTTT.

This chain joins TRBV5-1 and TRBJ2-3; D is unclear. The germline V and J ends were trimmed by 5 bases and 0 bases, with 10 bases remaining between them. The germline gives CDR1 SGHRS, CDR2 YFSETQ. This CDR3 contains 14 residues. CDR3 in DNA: TGCGCCAGCAGTGAAGCCGTAAGCACAGATACGCAGTATTTT. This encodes CASSEAVSTDTQYF.

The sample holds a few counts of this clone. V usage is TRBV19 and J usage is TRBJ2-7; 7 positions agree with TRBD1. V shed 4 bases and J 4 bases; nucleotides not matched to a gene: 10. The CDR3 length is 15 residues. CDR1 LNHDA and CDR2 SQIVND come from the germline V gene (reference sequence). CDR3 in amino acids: CASSKTGTVSYEQYF. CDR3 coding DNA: TGTGCCAGTAGTAAGACTGGGACAGTATCTTACGAGCAGTACTTC.

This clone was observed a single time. This chain's CDR3 is CASREDRSLKETQYF. In DNA form, the CDR3 reads TGTGCCAGCAGAGAGGACAGGAGCCTTAAAGAGACCCAGTACTTC. The chain uses TRBV6-5 and TRBJ2-5; TRBD1 aligns across 7 bases. Trimming took 6 bases from V and 3 from J; bases not matched to a gene: 10. CDR3 length: 15 amino acids. Germline V gene lookup returns CDR1 MNHEY and CDR2 SVGAGI.

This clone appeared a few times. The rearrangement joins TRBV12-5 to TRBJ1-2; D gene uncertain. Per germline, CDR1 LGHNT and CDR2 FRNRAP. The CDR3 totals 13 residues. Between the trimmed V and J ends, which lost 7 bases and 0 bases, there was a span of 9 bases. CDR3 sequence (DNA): TGTGCTAGTGAATCTCCAGCTAACTATGGCTACACCTTC. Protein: CASESPANYGYTF.

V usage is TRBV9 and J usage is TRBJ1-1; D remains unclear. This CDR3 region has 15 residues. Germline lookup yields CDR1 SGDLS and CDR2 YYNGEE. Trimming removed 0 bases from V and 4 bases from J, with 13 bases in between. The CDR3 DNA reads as TGTGCCAGCAGCGTAGTTTGGGCGGGGAGCACTGAAGCTTTCTTT. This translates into CASSVVWAGSTEAFF.

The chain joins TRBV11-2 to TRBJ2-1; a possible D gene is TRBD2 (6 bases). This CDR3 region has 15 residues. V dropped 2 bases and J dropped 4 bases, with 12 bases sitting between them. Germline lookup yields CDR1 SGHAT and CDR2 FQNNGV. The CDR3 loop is CASSLRSSAYNEQFF. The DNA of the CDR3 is TGTGCCAGCAGCTTAAGGTCTAGCGCGTACAATGAGCAGTTCTTC.

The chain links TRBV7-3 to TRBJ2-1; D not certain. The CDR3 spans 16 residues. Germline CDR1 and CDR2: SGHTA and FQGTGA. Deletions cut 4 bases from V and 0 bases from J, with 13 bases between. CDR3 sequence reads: CASSSLATYSYNEQFF. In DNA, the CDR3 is TGTGCCAGCAGCTCTTTAGCAACCTACTCCTACAATGAGCAGTTCTTC.

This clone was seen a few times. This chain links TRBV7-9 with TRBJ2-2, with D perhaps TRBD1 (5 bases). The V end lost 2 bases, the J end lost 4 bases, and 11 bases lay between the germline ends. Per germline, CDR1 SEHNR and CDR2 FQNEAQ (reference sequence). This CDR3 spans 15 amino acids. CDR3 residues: CASSLQGRATGELFF. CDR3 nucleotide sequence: TGTGCCAGCAGCTTACAGGGCCGGGCCACCGGGGAGCTGTTTTTT. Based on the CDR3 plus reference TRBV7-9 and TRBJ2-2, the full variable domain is DTGVSQNPRHKITKRGQNVTFRCDPISEHNRLYWYRQTLGQGPEFLTYFQNEAQLEKSRLLSDRFSAERPKGSFSTLEIQRTEQGDSAMYLCASSLQGRATGELFFGEGSRLTVL.

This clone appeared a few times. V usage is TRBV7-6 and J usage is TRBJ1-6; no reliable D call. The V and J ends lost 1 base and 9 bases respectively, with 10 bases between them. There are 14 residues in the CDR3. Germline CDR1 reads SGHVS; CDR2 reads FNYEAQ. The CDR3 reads CASSLGGLGSPLHF. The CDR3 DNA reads TGTGCCAGCAGCTTAGGAGGGCTTGGTTCACCCCTCCACTTT.

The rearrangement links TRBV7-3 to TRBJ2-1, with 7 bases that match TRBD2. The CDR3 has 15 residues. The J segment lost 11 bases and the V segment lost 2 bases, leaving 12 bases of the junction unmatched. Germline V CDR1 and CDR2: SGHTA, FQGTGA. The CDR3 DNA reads TGTGCCAGCAGCTTAGGTGGCGGGAGAGGATCGAAGCAGTTCTTC. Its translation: CASSLGGGRGSKQFF.

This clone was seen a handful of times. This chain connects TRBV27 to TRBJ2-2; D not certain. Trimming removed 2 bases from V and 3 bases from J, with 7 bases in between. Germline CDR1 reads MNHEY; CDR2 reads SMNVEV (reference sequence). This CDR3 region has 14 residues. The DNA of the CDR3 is TGTGCCAGCAGTTTAACGACGGACACCGGGGAGCTGTTTTTT. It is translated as CASSLTTDTGELFF.